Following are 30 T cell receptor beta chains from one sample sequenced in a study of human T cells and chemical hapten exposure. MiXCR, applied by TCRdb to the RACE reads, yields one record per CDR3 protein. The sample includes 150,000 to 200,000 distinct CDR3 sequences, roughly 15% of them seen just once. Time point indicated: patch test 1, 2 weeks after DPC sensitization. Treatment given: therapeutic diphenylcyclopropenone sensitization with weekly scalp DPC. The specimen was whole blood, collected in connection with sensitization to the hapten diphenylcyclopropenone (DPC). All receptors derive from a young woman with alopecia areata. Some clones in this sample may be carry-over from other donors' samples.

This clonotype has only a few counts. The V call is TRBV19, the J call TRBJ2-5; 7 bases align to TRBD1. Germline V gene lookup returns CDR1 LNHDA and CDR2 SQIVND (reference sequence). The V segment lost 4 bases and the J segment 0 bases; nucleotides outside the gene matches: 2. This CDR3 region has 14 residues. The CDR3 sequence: CASSSGQDQETQYF. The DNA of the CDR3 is TGTGCCAGTAGTAGTGGACAGGACCAAGAGACCCAGTACTTC.

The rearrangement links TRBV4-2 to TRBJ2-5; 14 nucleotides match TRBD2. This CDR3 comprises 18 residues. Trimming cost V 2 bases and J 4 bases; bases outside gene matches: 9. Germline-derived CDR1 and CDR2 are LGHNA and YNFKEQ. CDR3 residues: CASSQSRSGTSGGETQYF. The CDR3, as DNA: TGTGCCAGCAGCCAATCGAGGTCCGGGACTAGCGGGGGAGAGACCCAGTACTTC.

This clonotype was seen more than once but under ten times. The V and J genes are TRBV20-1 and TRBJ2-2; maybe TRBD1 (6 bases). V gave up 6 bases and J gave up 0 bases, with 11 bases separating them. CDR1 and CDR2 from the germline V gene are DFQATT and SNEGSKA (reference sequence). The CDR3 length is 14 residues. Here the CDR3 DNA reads TGCAGTGCACAGGGACATCCGAACACCGGGGAGCTGTTTTTT. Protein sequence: CSAQGHPNTGELFF.

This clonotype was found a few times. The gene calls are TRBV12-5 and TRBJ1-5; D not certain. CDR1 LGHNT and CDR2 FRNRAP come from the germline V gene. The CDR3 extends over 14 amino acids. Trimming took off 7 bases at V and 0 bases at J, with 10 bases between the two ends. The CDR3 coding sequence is TGTGCTAGTGCCCCCCCTTTTAGCAATCAGCCCCAGCATTTT. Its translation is CASAPPFSNQPQHF.

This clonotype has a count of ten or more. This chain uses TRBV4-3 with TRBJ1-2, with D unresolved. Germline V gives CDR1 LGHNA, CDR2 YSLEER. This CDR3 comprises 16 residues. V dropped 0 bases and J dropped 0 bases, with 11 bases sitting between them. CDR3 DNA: TGCGCCAGCAGCCAAGATATAAGGGCTTCTAACTATGGCTACACCTTC. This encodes CASSQDIRASNYGYTF.

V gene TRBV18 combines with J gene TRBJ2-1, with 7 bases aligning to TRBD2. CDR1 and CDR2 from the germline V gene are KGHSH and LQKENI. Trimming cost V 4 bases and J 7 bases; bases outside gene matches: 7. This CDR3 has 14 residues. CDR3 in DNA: TGTGCCAGCTCACAGTCCGGGACTAATAATGAGCAGTTCTTC. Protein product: CASSQSGTNNEQFF. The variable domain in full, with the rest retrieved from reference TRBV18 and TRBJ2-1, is NAGVMQNPRHLVRRRGQEARLRCSPMKGHSHVYWYRQLPEEGLKFMVYLQKENIIDESGMPKERFSAEFPKEGPSILRIQQVVRGDSAAYFCASSQSGTNNEQFFGPGTRLTVL.

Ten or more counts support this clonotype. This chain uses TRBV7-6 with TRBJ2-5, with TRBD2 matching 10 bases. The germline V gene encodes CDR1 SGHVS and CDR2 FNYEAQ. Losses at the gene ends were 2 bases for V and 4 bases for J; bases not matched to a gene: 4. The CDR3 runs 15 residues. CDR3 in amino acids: CASSLLAGDGETQYF. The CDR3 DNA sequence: TGTGCCAGCAGCTTACTAGCGGGAGATGGAGAGACCCAGTACTTC.

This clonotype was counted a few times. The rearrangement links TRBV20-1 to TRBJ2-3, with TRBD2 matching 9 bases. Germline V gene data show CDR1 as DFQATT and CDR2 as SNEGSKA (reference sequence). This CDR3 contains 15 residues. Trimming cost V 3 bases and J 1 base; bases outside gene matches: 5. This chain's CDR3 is CSASALAGGTDTQYF. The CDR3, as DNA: TGCAGTGCTAGTGCGTTAGCGGGGGGCACAGATACGCAGTATTTT.

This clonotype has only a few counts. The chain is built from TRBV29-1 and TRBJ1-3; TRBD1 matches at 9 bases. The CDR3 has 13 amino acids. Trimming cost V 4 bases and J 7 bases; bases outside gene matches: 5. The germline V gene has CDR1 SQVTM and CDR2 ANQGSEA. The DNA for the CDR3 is TGCAGCGTTGCTTACAGGGGGCAGAACACCATATATTTT. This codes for CSVAYRGQNTIYF. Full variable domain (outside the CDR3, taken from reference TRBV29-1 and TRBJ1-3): SAVISQKPSRDICQRGTSLTIQCQVDSQVTMMFWYRQQPGQSLTLIATANQGSEATYESGFVIDKFPISRPNLTFSTLTVSNMSPEDSSIYLCSVAYRGQNTIYFGEGSWLTVV.

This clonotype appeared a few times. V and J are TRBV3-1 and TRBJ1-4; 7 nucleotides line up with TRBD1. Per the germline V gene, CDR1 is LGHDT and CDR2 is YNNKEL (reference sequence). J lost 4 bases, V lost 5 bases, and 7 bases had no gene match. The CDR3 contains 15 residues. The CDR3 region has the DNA TGTGCCAGCAGCAGCCGACAGGGAGATAATGAAAAACTGTTTTTT. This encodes CASSSRQGDNEKLFF.

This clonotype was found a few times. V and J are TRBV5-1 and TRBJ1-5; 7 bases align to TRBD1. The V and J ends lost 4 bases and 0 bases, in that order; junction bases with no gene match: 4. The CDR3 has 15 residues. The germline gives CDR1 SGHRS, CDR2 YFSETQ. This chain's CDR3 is CASSRRGNSNQPQHF. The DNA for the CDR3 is TGCGCCAGCAGCCGCAGGGGGAATAGCAATCAGCCCCAGCATTTT.

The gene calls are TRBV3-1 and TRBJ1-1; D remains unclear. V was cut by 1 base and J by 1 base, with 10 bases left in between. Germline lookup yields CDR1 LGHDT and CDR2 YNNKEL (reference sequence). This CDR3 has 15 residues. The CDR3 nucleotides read TGTGCCAGCAGCCAAGGGGCAGGCTCGAACACTGAAGCTTTCTTT. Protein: CASSQGAGSNTEAFF.

The CDR3 loop reads CASSQNPDGYNEKLFF. In DNA, the CDR3 is TGTGCCAGCAGCCAGAATCCGGACGGATATAATGAAAAACTGTTTTTT. The rearrangement links TRBV6-5 to TRBJ1-4; no firm D call. Deletions cut 6 bases from V and 4 bases from J, with 18 bases between. The CDR3 has 16 amino acids. From germline, CDR1 is MNHEY and CDR2 SVGAGI.

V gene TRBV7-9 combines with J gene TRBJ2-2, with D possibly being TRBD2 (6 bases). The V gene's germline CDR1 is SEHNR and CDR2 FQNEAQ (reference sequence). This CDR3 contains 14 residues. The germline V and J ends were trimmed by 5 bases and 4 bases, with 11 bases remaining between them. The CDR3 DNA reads TGTGCCAGCAGCGGCACTAGCCGCACCGGGGAGCTGTTTTTT. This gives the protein CASSGTSRTGELFF.

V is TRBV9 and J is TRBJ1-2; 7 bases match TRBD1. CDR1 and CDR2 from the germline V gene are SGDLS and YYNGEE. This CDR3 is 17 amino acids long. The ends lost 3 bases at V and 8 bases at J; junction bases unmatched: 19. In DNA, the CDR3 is TGTGCCAGCAGCGAATCTCTAATCAGACAGGGAGGCAAGGGCTACACCTTC. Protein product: CASSESLIRQGGKGYTF. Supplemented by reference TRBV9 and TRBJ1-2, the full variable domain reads DSGVTQTPKHLITATGQRVTLRCSPRSGDLSVYWYQQSLDQGLQFLIQYYNGEERAKGNILERFSAQQFPDLHSELNLSSLELGDSALYFCASSESLIRQGGKGYTFGSGTRLTVV.

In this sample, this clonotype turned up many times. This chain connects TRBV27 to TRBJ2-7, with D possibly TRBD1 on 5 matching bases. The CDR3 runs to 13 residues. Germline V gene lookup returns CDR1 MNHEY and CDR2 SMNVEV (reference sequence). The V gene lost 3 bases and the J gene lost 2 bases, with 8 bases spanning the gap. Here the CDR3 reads CASSFGHPYEQYF. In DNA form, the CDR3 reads TGTGCCAGCAGTTTCGGACACCCCTACGAGCAGTACTTC.

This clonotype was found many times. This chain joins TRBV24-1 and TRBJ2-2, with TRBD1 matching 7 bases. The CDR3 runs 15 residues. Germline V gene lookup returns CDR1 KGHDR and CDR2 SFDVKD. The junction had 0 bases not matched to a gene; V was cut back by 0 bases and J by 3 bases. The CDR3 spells CATSDLDRDTGELFF. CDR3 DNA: TGTGCCACCAGTGATTTGGACAGGGACACCGGGGAGCTGTTTTTT.

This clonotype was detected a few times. CDR3 sequence: CASRSGFAGETQYF. The CDR3 DNA is TGTGCCAGCAGATCGGGGTTTGCCGGCGAGACCCAGTACTTC. The J gene is TRBJ2-5, the V gene TRBV7-9; TRBD2 is a possible D gene (5 bases). The germline V gene encodes CDR1 SEHNR and CDR2 FQNEAQ (reference sequence). Trimming stripped 6 bases from V and 5 bases from J, with 16 bases between. This CDR3 is 14 amino acids long.

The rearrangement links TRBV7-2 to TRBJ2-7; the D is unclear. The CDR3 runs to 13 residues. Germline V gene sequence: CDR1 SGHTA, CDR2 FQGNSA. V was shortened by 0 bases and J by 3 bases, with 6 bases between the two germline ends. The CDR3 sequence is CASSLAFNYEQYF. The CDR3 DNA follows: TGTGCCAGCAGCTTAGCGTTCAACTACGAGCAGTACTTC.

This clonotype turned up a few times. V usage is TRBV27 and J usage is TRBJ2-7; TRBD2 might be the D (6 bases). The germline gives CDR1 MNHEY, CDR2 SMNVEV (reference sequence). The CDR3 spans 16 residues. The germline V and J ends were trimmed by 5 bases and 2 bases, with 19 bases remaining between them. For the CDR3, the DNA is TGTGCCAGCAGTCCCACTATGGGACTTAACCCCTACGAGCAGTACTTC. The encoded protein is CASSPTMGLNPYEQYF.

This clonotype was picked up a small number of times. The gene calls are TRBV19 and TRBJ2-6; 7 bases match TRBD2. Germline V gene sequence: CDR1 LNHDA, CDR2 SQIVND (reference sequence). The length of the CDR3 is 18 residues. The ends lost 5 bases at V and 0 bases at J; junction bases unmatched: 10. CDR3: CASSFASGKISGANVLTF. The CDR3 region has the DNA TGTGCCAGTAGTTTCGCTAGCGGCAAGATCTCTGGGGCCAACGTCCTGACTTTC.

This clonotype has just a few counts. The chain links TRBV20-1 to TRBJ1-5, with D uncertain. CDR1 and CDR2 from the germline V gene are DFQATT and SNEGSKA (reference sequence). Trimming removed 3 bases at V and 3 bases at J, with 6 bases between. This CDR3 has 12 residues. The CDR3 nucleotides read TGCAGTGCTAGCGGCATCAATCAGCCCCAGCATTTT. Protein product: CSASGINQPQHF.

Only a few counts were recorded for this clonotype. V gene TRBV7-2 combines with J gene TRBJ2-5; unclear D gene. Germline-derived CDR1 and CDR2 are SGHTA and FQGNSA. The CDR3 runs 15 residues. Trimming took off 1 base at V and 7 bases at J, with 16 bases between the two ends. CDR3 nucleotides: TGTGCCAGCAGCTTAGAATCGGGCAGCCTGGGGACCCAGTACTTC. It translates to CASSLESGSLGTQYF. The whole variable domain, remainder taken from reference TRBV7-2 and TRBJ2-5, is GAGVSQSPSNKVTEKGKDVELRCDPISGHTALYWYRQSLGQGLEFLIYFQGNSAPDKSGLPSDRFSAERTGGSVSTLTIQRTQQEDSAVYLCASSLESGSLGTQYFGPGTRLLVL.

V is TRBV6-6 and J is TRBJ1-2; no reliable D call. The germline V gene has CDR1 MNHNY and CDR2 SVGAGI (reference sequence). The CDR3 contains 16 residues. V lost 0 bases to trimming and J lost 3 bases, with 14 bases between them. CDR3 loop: CASSYSIGDTDYGYTF. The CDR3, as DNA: TGTGCCAGCAGTTACTCGATTGGGGATACAGACTATGGCTACACCTTC.

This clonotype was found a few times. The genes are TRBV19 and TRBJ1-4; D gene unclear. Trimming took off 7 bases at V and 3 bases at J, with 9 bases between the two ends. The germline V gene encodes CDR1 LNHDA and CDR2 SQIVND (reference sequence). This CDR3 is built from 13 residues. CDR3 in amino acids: CASKEGPNEKLFF. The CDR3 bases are TGTGCCAGTAAGGAAGGGCCTAATGAAAAACTGTTTTTT.

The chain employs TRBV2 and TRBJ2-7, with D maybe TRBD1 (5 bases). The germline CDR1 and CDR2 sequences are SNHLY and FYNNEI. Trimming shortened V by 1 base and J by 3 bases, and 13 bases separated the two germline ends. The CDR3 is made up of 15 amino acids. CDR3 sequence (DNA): TGTGCCAGCAGTGAAGTTGGACATACCGTCTACGAGCAGTACTTC. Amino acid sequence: CASSEVGHTVYEQYF.

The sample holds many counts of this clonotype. CDR3 nucleotide sequence: TGTGCCAGCACCCCCGGGGTCTATGGCTACACCTTC. Amino acid sequence: CASTPGVYGYTF. The chain uses TRBV28 and TRBJ1-2; no clear D. V gave up 7 bases and J gave up 4 bases, with 10 bases separating them. The CDR3 runs 12 residues. Germline loops: CDR1 MDHEN, CDR2 SYDVKM.

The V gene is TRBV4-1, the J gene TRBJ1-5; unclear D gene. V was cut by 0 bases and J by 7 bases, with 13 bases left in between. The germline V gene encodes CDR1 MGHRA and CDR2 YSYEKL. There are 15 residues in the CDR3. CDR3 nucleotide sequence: TGCGCCAGCAGCCAAGACCGTGACTGGAAGCAGCCCCAGCATTTT. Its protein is CASSQDRDWKQPQHF.

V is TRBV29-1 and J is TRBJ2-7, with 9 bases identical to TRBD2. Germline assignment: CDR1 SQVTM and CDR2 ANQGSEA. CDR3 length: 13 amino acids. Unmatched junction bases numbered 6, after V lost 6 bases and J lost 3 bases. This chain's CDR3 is CSVVAGESYEQYF. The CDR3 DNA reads TGCAGCGTCGTAGCGGGGGAGAGCTACGAGCAGTACTTC.

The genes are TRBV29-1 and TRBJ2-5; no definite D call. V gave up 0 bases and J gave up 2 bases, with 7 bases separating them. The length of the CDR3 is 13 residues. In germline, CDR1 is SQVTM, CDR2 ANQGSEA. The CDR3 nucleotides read TGCAGCGTTGAAGAGGGCCGACAAGAGACCCAGTACTTC. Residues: CSVEEGRQETQYF.